The clone carrying this T cell receptor beta chain was found a few times. The V and J ends lost 0 bases and 0 bases, in that order; junction bases with no gene match: 8. This CDR3 has 18 amino acids. Per the germline V gene, CDR1 is LGHNA and CDR2 is YNFKEQ. This specimen belongs to a study of blood T cells in healthy people across ages. Isolated per sample were at least 6 million PBMCs. A second roughly 6 to 12 cycle PCR used barcoded and J-beta primers. MiXCR, applied by TCRdb to the 5' RACE reads, yields one record per CDR3 protein. The sample comprises approximately 1,000,000 distinct CDR3 sequences, under 40% of which are singletons, and around 13% rests with the top ten.

The receptor was isolated from a man younger than 35 in good health. Material: blood. The chain carries TRBV4-2 and TRBJ2-7; 10 bases are shared with TRBD2. For the CDR3, the DNA is TGTGCCAGCAGCCAAGAAAGGGGTACTAGCGGGGTCTCCTACGAGCAGTACTTC. Its protein is CASSQERGTSGVSYEQYF.